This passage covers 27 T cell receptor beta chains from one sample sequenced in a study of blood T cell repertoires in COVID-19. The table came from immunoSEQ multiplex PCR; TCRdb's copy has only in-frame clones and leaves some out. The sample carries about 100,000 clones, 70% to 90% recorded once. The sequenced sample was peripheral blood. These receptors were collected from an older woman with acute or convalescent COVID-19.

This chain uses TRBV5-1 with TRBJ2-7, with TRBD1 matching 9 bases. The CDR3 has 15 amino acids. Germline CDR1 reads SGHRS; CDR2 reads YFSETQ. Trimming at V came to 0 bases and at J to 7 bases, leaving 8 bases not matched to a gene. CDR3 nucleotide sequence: TGCGCCAGCAGCTTGGGGCCGGACAGGGGTGATGAGCAGTACTTC. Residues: CASSLGPDRGDEQYF.

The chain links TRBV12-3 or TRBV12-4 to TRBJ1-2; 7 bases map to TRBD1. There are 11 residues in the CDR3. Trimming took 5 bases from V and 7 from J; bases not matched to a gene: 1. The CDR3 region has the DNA TGTGCCAGCAGTCACAGGGGTGGCTACACCTTC. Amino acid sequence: CASSHRGGYTF.

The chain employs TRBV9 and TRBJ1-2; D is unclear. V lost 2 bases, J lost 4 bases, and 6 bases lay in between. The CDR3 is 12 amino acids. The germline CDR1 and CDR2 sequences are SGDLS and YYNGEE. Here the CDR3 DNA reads TGTGCCAGCAGCGTCTTCAGCTATGGCTACACCTTC. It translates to CASSVFSYGYTF.

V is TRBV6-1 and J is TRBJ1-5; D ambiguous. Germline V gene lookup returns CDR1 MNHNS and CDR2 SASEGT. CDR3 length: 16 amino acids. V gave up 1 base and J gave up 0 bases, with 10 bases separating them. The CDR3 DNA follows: TGTGCCAGCAGTGAAGGGGAGAACCATAGCAATCAGCCCCAGCATTTT. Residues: CASSEGENHSNQPQHF.

The CDR3 reads CAWSVRGGRFGNTIYF. The DNA for the CDR3 is TGTGCCTGGAGTGTTCGGGGGGGCAGGTTTGGAAACACCATATATTTT. This chain links TRBV30 with TRBJ1-3, with D maybe TRBD1 (6 bases). From germline, CDR1 is GTSNPN and CDR2 SVGIG (reference sequence). This CDR3 comprises 16 residues. The V end was cut by 0 bases, the J end by 3 bases, with 15 bases between. The full variable domain, its missing parts supplied by reference TRBV30 and TRBJ1-3, is SQTIHQWPATLVQPVGSPLSLECTVEGTSNPNLYWYRQAAGRGLQLLFYSVGIGQISSEVPQNLSASRPQDRQFILSSKKLLLSDSGFYLCAWSVRGGRFGNTIYFGEGSWLTVV.

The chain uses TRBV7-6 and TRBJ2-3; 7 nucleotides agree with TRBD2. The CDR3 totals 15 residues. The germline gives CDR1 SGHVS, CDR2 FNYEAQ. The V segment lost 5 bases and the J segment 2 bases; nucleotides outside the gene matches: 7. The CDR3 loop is CASSPGTTYTDTQYF. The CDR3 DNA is TGTGCCAGCAGCCCCGGGACTACCTACACAGATACGCAGTATTTT.

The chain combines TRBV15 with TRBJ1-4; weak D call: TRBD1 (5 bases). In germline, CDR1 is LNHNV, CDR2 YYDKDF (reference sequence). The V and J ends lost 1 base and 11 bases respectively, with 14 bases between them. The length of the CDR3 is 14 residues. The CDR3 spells CATSRGRGTQKLFF. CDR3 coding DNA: TGTGCCACCAGCAGAGGCCGGGGGACTCAGAAACTGTTTTTT.

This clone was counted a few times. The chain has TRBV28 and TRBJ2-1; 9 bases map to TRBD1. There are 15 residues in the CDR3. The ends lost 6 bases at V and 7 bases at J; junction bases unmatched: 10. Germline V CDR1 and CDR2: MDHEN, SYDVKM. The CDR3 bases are TGTGCCAGCAGAACGTCGGGACAGGGACATAATGAGCAGTTCTTC. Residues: CASRTSGQGHNEQFF.

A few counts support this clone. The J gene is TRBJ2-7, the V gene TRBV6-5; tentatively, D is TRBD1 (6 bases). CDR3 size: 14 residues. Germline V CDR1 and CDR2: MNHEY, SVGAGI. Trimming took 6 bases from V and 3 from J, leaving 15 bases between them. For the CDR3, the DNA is TGTGCCAGCAGCTGGGGAAGAGGGGGCTACGAGCAGTACTTC. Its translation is CASSWGRGGYEQYF.

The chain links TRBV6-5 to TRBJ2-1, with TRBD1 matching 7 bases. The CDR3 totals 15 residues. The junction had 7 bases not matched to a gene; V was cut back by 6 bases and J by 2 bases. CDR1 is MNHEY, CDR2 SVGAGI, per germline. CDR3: CASRMGQSPYNEQFF. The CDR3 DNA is TGTGCCAGCAGGATGGGACAGAGCCCCTACAATGAGCAGTTCTTC.

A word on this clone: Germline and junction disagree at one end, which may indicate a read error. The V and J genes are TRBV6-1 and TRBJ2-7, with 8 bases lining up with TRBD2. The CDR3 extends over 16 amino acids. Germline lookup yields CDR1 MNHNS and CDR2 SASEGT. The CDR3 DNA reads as TGTGCCAGCAGTGAAATTGGGTTGGCGGGAGGACTCCGTACGGACTTC. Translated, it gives CASSEIGLAGGLRTDF.

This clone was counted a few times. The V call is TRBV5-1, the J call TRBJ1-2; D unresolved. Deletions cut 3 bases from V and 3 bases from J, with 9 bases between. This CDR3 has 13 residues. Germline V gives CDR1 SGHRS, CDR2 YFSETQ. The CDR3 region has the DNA TGCGCCAGCAGCTCAAGAACTTACTATGGCTACACCTTC. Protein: CASSSRTYYGYTF.

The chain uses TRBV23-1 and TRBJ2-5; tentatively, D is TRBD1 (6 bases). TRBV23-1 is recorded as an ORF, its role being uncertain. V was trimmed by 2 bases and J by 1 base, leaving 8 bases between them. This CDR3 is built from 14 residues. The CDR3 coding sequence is TGCGCCAGCAGTCAAGGGGGCAGCCAAGAGACCCAGTACTTC. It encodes CASSQGGSQETQYF.

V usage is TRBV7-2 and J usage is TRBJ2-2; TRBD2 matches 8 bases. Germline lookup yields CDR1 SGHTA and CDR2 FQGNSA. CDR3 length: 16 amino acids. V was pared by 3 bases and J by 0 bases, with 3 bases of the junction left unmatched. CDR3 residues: CASSFTSGANTGELFF. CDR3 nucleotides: TGTGCCAGCAGCTTCACTAGCGGAGCGAACACCGGGGAGCTGTTTTTT.

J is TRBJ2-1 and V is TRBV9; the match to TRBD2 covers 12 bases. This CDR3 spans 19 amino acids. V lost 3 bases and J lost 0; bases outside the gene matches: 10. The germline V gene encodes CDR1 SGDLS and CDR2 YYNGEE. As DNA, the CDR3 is TGTGCCAGCAGCGGCGGGACTAGCGGGCCCGGGAGCTCCTACAATGAGCAGTTCTTC. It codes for CASSGGTSGPGSSYNEQFF.

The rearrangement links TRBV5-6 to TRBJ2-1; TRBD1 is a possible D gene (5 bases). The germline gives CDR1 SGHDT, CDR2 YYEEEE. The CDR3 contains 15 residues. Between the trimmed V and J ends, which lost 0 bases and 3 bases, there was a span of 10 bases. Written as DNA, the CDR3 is TGTGCCAGCAGCTTGGTGGGAAGGGGCTACAATGAGCAGTTCTTC. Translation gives CASSLVGRGYNEQFF.

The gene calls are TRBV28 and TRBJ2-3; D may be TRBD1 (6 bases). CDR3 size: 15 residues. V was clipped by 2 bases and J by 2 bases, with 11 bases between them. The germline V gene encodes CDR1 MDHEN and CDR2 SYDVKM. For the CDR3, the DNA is TGTGCCAGCAGTTTACCCGACAGGTTCACAGATACGCAGTATTTT. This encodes CASSLPDRFTDTQYF.

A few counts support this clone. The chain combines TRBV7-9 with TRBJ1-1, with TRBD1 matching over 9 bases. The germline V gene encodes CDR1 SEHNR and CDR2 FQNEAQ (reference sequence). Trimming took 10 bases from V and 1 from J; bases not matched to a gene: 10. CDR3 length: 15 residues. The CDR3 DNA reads TGTGCCACCAAGGGACAGGGCGGGGGGAACACTGAAGCTTTCTTT. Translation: CATKGQGGGNTEAFF.

CDR3 nucleotide sequence: TGTGCCAGCAGCTTATTCCCCTCGGACATAGATGAGCAGTTCTTC. Translating gives CASSLFPSDIDEQFF. The chain is built from TRBV7-3 and TRBJ2-1; possibly TRBD1 for D (5 bases). Germline CDR1 and CDR2: SGHTA and FQGTGA. This CDR3 is built from 15 residues. V dropped 2 bases and J dropped 8 bases, with 16 bases sitting between them.

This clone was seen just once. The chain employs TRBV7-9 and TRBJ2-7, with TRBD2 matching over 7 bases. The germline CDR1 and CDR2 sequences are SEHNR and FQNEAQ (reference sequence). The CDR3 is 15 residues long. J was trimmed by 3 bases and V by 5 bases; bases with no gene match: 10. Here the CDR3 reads CASSRGTSVLYEQYV. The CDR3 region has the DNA TGTGCCAGCAGCCGCGGTACTAGCGTACTCTACGAGCAGTACGTC.

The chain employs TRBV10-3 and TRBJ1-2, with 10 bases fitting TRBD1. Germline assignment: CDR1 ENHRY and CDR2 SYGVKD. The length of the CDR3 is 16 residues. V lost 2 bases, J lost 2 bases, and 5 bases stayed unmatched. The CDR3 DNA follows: TGTGCCATCAGTGAGGACGGACAGGGGGTAAACTATGGCTACACCTTC. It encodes CAISEDGQGVNYGYTF.

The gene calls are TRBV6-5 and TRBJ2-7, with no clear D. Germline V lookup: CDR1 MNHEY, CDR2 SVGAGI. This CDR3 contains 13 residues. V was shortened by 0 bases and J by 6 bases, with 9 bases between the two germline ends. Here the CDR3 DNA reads TGTGCCAGCAGTTACTCCAGTCAGGTCGAGCAGTACTTC. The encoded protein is CASSYSSQVEQYF.

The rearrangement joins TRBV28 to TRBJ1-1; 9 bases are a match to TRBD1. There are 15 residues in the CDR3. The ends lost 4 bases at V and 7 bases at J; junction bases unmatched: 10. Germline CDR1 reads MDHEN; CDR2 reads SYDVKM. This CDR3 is CASSSPTGQGSEAFF. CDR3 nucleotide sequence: TGTGCCAGCAGTTCCCCTACGGGACAGGGAAGTGAAGCTTTCTTT. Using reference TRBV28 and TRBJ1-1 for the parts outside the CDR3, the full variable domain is DVKVTQSSRYLVKRTGEKVFLECVQDMDHENMFWYRQDPGLGLRLIYFSYDVKMKEKGDIPEGYSVSREKKERFSLILESASTNQTSMYLCASSSPTGQGSEAFFGQGTRLTVV.

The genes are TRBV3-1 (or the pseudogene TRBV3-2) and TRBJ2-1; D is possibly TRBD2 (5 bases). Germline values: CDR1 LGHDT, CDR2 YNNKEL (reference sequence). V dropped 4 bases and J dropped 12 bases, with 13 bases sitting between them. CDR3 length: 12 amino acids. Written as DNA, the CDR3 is TGTGCCAGCAGCCCTCCTAACGGGGTGCAGTTCTTC. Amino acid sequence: CASSPPNGVQFF.

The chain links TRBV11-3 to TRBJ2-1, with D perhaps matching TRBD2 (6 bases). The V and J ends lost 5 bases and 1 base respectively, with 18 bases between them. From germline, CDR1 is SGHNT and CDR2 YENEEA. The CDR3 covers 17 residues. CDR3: CASSPSVDGSSYNEQFF. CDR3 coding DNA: TGTGCCAGCAGCCCCAGCGTGGACGGGAGTTCCTACAATGAGCAGTTCTTC.

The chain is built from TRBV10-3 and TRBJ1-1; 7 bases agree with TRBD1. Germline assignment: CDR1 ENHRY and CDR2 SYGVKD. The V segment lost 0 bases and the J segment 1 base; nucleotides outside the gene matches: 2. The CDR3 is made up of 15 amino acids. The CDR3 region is CAISESGQKNTEAFF. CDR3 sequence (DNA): TGTGCCATCAGTGAGTCGGGACAGAAGAACACTGAAGCTTTCTTT.

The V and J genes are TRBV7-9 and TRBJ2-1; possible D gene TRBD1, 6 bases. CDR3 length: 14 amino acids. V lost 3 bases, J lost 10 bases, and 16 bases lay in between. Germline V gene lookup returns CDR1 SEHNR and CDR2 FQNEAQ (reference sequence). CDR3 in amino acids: CASSLGAGRREQFF. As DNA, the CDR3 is TGTGCCAGCAGCTTGGGGGCAGGGCGGCGGGAGCAGTTCTTC.